The 5 T cell receptor beta chains below all came from one sample that was sequenced in a study of beta chain bispecific antibodies for T cell cancers. Regarding the study as a whole: Normal T cells contributed less of the targeted TRBV signal than the leukemia cells did.

Expansion lasted two to four days, with either anti-CD3 antibody OKT3 or CD3/CD28 beads. TCRdb reanalysed the 5' RACE reads using MiXCR and keeps one entry per CDR3 protein. The top ten hold more than 30% of the sample, which has tens of thousands of distinct CDR3 sequences, over 2% seen once. No antigen has been assigned to these receptors. Sequenced sample: healthy donor T cells cultured with leukemia cells. The receptors originated from a human donor in good health. Some clones in this sample may be carry-over from other donors' samples.

There are many counts of this clonotype. At one boundary the junction diverges from the germline segment, which might be a read error. This rearrangement joins TRBV6-6 to TRBJ1-1; D not certain. Looked up from germline, CDR1 is MNHNY and CDR2 is SVGAGI (reference sequence). This CDR3 is built from 14 residues. CDR3 DNA: TGTGCCAGTACTCCGGCGTGGGCGAACACTGAGGCTTTCTTT. Translated, it gives CASTPAWANTEAFF.

This clonotype was observed at least ten times. The DNA for the CDR3 is TGTGCCAGCAGTCCCCGGGACAAGGCAGGGGCGCAGTATTTT. This gives the protein CASSPRDKAGAQYF. J is TRBJ2-3 and V is TRBV12-3 or TRBV12-4, with a weak D call TRBD1 (6 bases). V lost 5 bases and J 10 bases, leaving 19 bases between the germline ends. The CDR3 has 14 residues.

This clonotype was picked up many times. The rearrangement uses TRBV29-1 and TRBJ1-2; 10 positions match TRBD1. CDR1 and CDR2 from the germline V gene are SQVTM and ANQGSEA. The CDR3 is made up of 13 amino acids. Germline trimming cut 7 bases from V and 3 bases from J; bases unmatched to any gene: 5. Here the CDR3 DNA reads TGCAGCGCAGGGACAGGGGCGGACTATGGCTACACCTTC. Amino acids: CSAGTGADYGYTF.

This clonotype showed up many times. The V gene is TRBV5-6, the J gene TRBJ2-7; D may correspond to TRBD1 or TRBD2 (5 bases each). From germline, CDR1 is SGHDT and CDR2 YYEEEE. This CDR3 is built from 15 residues. V was shortened by 2 bases and J by 4 bases, with 16 bases between the two germline ends. In nucleotides, the CDR3 is TGTGCCAGCAGCTTCTATAGCTCGGGGCAGTACGAGCAGTACTTC. Residues: CASSFYSSGQYEQYF.

This clonotype was observed at least ten times. The chain employs TRBV16 and TRBJ1-2; 10 bases are a match to TRBD1. The CDR3 length is 19 residues. V lost 0 bases to trimming and J lost 4 bases; unmatched junction nucleotides: 14. Germline CDR1 is KGHSY and CDR2 is FQNENV. The CDR3, as DNA: TGTGCCAGCAGCCAATCTTTAACCGGGACAGGGGACACCCTCTATGGCTACACCTTC. Protein product: CASSQSLTGTGDTLYGYTF. Using reference TRBV16 and TRBJ1-2 for the parts outside the CDR3, the full variable domain is GEEVAQTPKHLVRGEGQKAKLYCAPIKGHSYVFWYQQVLKNEFKFLISFQNENVFDETGMPKERFSAKCLPNSPCSLEIQATKLEDSAVYFCASSQSLTGTGDTLYGYTFGSGTRLTVV.